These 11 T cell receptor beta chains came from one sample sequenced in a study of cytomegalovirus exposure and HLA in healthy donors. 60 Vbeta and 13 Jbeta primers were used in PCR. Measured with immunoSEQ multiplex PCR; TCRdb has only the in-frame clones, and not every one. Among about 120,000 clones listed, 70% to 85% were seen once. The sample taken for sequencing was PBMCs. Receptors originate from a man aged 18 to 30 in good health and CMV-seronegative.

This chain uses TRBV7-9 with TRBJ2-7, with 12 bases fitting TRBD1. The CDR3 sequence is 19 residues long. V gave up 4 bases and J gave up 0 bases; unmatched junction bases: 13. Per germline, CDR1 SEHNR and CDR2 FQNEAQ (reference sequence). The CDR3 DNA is TGTGCCAGCAGCTCCTCACCCGGGACAGGGGGCTTTCTCTCCTACGAGCAGTACTTC. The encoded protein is CASSSSPGTGGFLSYEQYF.

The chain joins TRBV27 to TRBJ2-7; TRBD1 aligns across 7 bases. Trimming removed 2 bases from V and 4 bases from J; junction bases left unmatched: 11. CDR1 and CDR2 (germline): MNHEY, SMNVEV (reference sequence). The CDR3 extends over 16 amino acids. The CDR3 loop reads CASSLQTGPTPYEQYF. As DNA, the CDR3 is TGTGCCAGCAGTTTACAGACAGGGCCGACACCATACGAGCAGTACTTC.

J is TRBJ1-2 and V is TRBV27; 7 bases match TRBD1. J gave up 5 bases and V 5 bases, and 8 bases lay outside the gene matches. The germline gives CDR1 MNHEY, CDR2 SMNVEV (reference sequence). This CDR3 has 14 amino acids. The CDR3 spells CASSVRGHGYGYTF. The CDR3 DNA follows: TGTGCCAGCAGTGTAAGGGGGCATGGGTATGGCTACACCTTC.

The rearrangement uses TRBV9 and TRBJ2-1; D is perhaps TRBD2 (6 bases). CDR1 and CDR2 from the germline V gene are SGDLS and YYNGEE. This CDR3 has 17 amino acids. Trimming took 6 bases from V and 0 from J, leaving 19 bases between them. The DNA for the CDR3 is TGTGCCAGCACCTCCTCGGAGGGTCCGAGCTCCTACAATGAGCAGTTCTTC. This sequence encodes CASTSSEGPSSYNEQFF.

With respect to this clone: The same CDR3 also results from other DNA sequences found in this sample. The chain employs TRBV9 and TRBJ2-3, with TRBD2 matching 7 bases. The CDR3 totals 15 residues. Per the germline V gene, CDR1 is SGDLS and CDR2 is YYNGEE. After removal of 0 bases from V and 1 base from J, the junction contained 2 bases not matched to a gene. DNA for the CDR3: TGTGCCAGCAGCGTAGCCAGCGGGGGCACAGATACGCAGTATTTT. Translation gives CASSVASGGTDTQYF. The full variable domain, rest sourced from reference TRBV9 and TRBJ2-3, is DSGVTQTPKHLITATGQRVTLRCSPRSGDLSVYWYQQSLDQGLQFLIQYYNGEERAKGNILERFSAQQFPDLHSELNLSSLELGDSALYFCASSVASGGTDTQYFGPGTRLTVL.

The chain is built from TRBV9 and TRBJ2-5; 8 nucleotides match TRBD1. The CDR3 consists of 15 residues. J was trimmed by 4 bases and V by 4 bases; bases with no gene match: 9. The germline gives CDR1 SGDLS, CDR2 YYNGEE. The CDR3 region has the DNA TGTGCCAGCAGCCCAGGGGGCTGGGGTTTAGAGACCCAGTACTTC. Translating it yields CASSPGGWGLETQYF.

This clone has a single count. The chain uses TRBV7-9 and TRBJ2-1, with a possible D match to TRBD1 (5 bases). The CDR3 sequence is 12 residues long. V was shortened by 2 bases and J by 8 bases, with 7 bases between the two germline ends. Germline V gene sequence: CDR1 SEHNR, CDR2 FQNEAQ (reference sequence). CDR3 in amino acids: CASSLPGYEQFF. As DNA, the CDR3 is TGTGCCAGCAGCTTACCAGGGTATGAGCAGTTCTTC.

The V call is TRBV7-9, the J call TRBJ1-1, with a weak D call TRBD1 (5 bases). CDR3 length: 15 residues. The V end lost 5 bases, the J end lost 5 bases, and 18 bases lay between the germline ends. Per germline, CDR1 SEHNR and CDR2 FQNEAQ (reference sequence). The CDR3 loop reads CASSPRGLGGTEAFF. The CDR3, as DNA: TGTGCCAGCAGCCCGCGAGGGCTCGGGGGGACTGAAGCTTTCTTT.

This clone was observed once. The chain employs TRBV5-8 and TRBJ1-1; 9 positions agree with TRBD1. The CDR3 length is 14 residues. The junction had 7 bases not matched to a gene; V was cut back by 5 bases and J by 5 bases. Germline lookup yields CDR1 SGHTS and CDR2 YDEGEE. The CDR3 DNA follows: TGTGCCAGCAGGTTCGGACAGGGGAGAACTGAAGCTTTCTTT. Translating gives CASRFGQGRTEAFF.

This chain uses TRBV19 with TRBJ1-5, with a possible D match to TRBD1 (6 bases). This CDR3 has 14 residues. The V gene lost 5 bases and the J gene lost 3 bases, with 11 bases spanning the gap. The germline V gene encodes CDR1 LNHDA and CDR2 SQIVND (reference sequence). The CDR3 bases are TGTGCCAGTAGTCTACAGGGCCCCAATCAGCCCCAGCATTTT. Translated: CASSLQGPNQPQHF. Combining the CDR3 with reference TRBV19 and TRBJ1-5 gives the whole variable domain DGGITQSPKYLFRKEGQNVTLSCEQNLNHDAMYWYRQDPGQGLRLIYYSQIVNDFQKGDIAEGYSVSREKKESFPLTVTSAQKNPTAFYLCASSLQGPNQPQHFGDGTRLSIL.

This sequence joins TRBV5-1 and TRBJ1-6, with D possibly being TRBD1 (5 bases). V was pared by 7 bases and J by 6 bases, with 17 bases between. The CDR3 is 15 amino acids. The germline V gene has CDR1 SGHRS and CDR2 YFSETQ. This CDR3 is CASGLSGGGNSPLHF. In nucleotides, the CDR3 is TGCGCCAGCGGCCTTAGTGGGGGGGGTAATTCACCCCTCCACTTT.